This T cell receptor beta chain was obtained from a study of blood T cell repertoires in COVID-19. Deletions cut 0 bases from V and 7 bases from J, with 8 bases between. Germline CDR1 SGHDT, CDR2 YYEEEE. This CDR3 region has 13 residues. This clone was picked up one time. The assay was immunoSEQ multiplex PCR, and TCRdb's table has in-frame clones only and misses some. The sample lists about 220,000 clones, 80% to 85% seen once, with 5.1% in the top ten. The receptor comes from a human donor in a cohort sampled during active COVID-19. V usage is TRBV5-6 and J usage is TRBJ1-5; D is unclear. Sequenced: peripheral blood. The CDR3 region has the DNA TGTGCCAGCAGCTTGGCCGAGGGACAGCCCCAGCATTTT. Its translation is CASSLAEGQPQHF. The full variable domain, its missing parts supplied by reference TRBV5-6 and TRBJ1-5, is DAGVTQSPTHLIKTRGQQVTLRCSPKSGHDTVSWYQQALGQGPQFIFQYYEEEERQRGNFPDRFSGHQFPNYSSELNVNALLLGDSALYLCASSLAEGQPQHFGDGTRLSIL.